This is a list of T cell receptor beta chains from one sample in a study of OX40 agonist ivuxolimab in advanced cancers. The repertoire was sequenced with immunoSEQ multiplex PCR; TCRdb's copy has only in-frame clones and lacks some. In the table there are some 49,000 clones, about 82% of which are singletons. The material was CD4+ or CD8+ T cells sorted from blood, obtained in a trial of the OX40 agonist ivuxolimab. These receptors all come from an adult with an advanced solid tumor such as melanoma, head and neck, liver or kidney cancer. CDR3s leave out the opening cysteine and the closing phenylalanine or tryptophan. The size field is filled for only some rows; it gives once, few, many or a size class.

j_call clone_size v_call cdr3_aa
TRBJ2-5 - TRBV5-8 ASSPGAAGAGVETQY
TRBJ1-5 - TRBV6-6 ASSWGQGGQPQH
TRBJ2-5 - TRBV9 ASSVAGASGGAFGETQY
TRBJ2-1 few TRBV18 ASSPASGGAYEQF
TRBJ1-1 - TRBV19 ASSIDFGNTEAF
TRBJ1-2 - TRBV28 ASSYRDGYT
TRBJ1-4 - TRBV6-1 ASSDRTGVEKLF
TRBJ2-4 - TRBV18 ASSPPAELNIQY
TRBJ2-3 few TRBV11-2 ASSLAGADTQY
TRBJ2-1 - TRBV28 ASSMGLGSYNEQF
TRBJ1-6 - TRBV6-1 ASSGPSSYNSPLH
TRBJ2-7 - TRBV5-1 ASSLGGSGGLYEQY
TRBJ1-2 - TRBV28 ASSFGTLEGYT
TRBJ1-2 - TRBV4-2 ASSPRDRENYGYT
TRBJ2-3 - TRBV7-3 ASSPSADTQY
TRBJ2-1 - TRBV27 ASRGTTLNNEQF
TRBJ2-7 - TRBV28 ASSLISGGWGSSYEQY
TRBJ1-6 - TRBV28 ASIISGGYNSPLH
TRBJ2-3 - TRBV19 ASSRFWSADTQY
TRBJ2-5 - TRBV7-9 ASSFRDLETQY
TRBJ1-5 few TRBV5-6 ASSLMGAARNQPQH
TRBJ1-5 - TRBV10-3 AISESSGGKLNQPQH
TRBJ1-6 - TRBV28 ASSLEVMNSPLH
TRBJ2-4 - TRBV19 ASSIYGGDGKNIQY
TRBJ1-1 few TRBV30 AWTGGRTAEAF
TRBJ1-3 - TRBV27 ASSRGQYSGNTIY
TRBJ1-1 - TRBV2 ASKHPDTEAF
TRBJ2-7 - TRBV18 ASSPGYQLEQY
TRBJ2-7 - TRBV6-5 ASSYNYEQY
TRBJ2-1 - TRBV18 ASSPQRGYPSSSYNEQF
TRBJ2-2 - TRBV2 ASSEYRLTGELF
TRBJ1-3 - TRBV9 ASTVGVSGNTIY
TRBJ2-5 - TRBV13 ASSFYRQGAHRLETQY
TRBJ2-2 once TRBV14 ASSQALAGTGELF
TRBJ2-3 - TRBV10-2 ASSELAVHTDTQY
TRBJ1-5 - TRBV6-1 ASRGQLDQPQH
TRBJ2-1 - TRBV5-1 ASSLGGNLVYNEQF
TRBJ1-1 - TRBV27 ASSRDREFGEAF
TRBJ1-5 - TRBV29-1 SVGSSNQPQH
TRBJ2-3 - TRBV4-1 ASNQGGRTDTQY
TRBJ1-5 - TRBV10-3 AISASLGGNQPQH
TRBJ1-2 - TRBV7-2 ASSLAGQSNYGYT
TRBJ1-5 - TRBV30 AWSRDRAQH
TRBJ2-3 - TRBV29-1 SGGGSTDTQY
TRBJ2-2 - TRBV4-1 ASSQPWASGGAVYTGELF
TRBJ2-3 - TRBV6-1 ASSEVGDRGDTQY
TRBJ2-3 - TRBV9 ASSQGSTQY
TRBJ1-2 - TRBV19 ASGRGQGYGYT
TRBJ2-6 - TRBV19 ASTPGGVSGANVLT
TRBJ2-6 - TRBV7-3 ASSLREGSAGANVLT